These 3 T cell receptor beta chains share one sample of origin, sequenced in a study of blood T cell repertoires in COVID-19. The method was immunoSEQ multiplex PCR; TCRdb's version includes in-frame clones alone and lacks a portion of them. The profile shows about 480,000 clones, 70% to 90% of them singletons. Material for sequencing was PBMCs or T cells enriched from blood (not recorded which). The receptor set was obtained from a woman in her late teens or twenties with acute COVID-19.

The chain is built from TRBV6-5 and TRBJ1-2; no clear D. V was shortened by 3 bases and J by 2 bases, with 7 bases between the two germline ends. CDR1 and CDR2 (germline): MNHEY, SVGAGI. The CDR3 length is 13 residues. The chain's CDR3 is CASSYGTNYGYTF. The CDR3 bases are TGTGCCAGCAGTTATGGCACGAACTATGGCTACACCTTC.

The chain employs TRBV11-2 and TRBJ2-2; 11 bases align to TRBD1. This CDR3 contains 16 residues. CDR1 is SGHAT and CDR2 is FQNNGV in the germline V gene. V was clipped by 8 bases and J by 6 bases; unmatched bases: 11. The CDR3 sequence: CASRKGQGALAGELFF. CDR3 DNA: TGTGCCAGCCGGAAAGGACAGGGGGCTCTCGCCGGGGAGCTGTTTTTT.

Regarding this clone: A read error may produce the germline difference seen at one junction end. The chain links TRBV2 to TRBJ2-5; 8 nucleotides line up with TRBD1. The CDR3 consists of 16 residues. The germline gives CDR1 SNHLY, CDR2 FYNNEI. The CDR3 bases are TGTGCCACCAGTTGGGCACACAGGGGGTCTTCAGAGACCCAGTACTTC. It yields the protein CATSWAHRGSSETQYF. Drawing the rest from reference TRBV2 and TRBJ2-5, the complete variable domain is EPEVTQTPSHQVTQMGQEVILRCVPISNHLYFYWYRQILGQKVEFLVSFYNNEISEKSEIFDDQFSVERPDGSNFTLKIRSTKLEDSAMYFCATSWAHRGSSETQYFGPGTRLLVL.